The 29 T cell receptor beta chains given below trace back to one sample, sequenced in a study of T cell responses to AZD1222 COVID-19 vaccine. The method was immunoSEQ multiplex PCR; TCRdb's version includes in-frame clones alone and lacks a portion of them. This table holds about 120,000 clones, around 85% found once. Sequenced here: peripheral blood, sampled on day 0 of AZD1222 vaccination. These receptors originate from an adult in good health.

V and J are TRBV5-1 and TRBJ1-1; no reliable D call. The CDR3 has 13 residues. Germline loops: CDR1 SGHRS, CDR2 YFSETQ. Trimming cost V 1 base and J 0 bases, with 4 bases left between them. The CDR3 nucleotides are TGCGCCAGCAGCTTGTGGATGAACACTGAAGCTTTCTTT. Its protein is CASSLWMNTEAFF.

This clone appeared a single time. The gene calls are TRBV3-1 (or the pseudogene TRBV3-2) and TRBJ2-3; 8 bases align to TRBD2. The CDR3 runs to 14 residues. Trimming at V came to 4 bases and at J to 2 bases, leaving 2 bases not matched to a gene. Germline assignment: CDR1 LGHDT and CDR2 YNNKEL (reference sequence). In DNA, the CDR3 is TGTGCCAGCAGCCTAGCGGGGAACACAGATACGCAGTATTTT. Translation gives CASSLAGNTDTQYF.

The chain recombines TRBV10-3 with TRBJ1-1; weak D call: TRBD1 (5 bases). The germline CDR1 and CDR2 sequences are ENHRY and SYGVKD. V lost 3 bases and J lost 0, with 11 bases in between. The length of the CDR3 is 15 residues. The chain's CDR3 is CAISDAGTVNTEAFF. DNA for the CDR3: TGTGCCATCAGTGATGCCGGGACGGTGAACACTGAAGCTTTCTTT.

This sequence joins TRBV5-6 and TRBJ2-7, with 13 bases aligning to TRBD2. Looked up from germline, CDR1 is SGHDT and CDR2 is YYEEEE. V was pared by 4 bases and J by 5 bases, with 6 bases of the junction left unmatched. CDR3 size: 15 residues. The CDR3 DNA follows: TGTGCCAGCAGCCGGGGACTAGCGGGATATGACGAGCAGTACTTC. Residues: CASSRGLAGYDEQYF.

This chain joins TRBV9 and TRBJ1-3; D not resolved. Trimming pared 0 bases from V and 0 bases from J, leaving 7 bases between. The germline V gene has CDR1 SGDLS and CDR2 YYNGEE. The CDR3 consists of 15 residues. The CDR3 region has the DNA TGTGCCAGCAGCGTAGGGTCAGACTCTGGAAACACCATATATTTT. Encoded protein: CASSVGSDSGNTIYF.

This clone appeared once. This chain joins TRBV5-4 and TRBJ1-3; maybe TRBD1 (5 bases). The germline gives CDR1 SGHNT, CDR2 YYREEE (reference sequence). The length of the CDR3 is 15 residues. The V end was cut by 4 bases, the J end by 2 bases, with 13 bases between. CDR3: CASSPGLRTGNTIYF. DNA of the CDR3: TGTGCCAGCAGCCCGGGACTTAGAACTGGAAACACCATATATTTT.

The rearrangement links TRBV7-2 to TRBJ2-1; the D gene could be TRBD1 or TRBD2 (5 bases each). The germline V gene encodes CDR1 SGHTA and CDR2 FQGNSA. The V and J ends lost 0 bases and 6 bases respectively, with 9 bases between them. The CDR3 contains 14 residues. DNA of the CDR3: TGTGCCAGCAGCTTAGCGGGGACCCCCAATGAGCAGTTCTTC. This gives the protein CASSLAGTPNEQFF.

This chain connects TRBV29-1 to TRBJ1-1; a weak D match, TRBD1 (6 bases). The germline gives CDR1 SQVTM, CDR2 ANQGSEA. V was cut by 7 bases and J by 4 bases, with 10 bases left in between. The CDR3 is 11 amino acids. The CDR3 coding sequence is TGCAGCGGCGACAGGTTCACTGAAGCTTTCTTT. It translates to CSGDRFTEAFF.

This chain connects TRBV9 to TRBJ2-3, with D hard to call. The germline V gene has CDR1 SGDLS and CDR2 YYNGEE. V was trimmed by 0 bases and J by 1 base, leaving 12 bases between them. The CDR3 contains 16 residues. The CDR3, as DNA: TGTGCCAGCAGCGTAGCTACGAGCCGACGCACAGATACGCAGTATTTT. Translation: CASSVATSRRTDTQYF.

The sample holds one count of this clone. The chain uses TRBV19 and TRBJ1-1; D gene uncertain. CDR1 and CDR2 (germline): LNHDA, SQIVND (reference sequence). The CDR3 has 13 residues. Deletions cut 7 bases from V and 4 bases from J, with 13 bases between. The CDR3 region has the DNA TGTGCCAGTACCATCACTGGGAGCACTGAAGCTTTCTTT. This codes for CASTITGSTEAFF.

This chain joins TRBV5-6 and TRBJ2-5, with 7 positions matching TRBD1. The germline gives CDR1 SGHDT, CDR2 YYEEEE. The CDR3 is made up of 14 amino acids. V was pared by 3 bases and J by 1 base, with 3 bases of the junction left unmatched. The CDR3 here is CASSYGQVQETQYF. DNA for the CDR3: TGTGCCAGCAGCTATGGACAGGTCCAAGAGACCCAGTACTTC.

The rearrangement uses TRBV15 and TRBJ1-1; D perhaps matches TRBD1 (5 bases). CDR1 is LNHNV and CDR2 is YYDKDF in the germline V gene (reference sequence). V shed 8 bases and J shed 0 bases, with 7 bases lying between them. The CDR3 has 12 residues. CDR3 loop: CATGTLNTEAFF. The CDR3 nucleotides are TGTGCCACCGGGACTCTGAACACTGAAGCTTTCTTT.

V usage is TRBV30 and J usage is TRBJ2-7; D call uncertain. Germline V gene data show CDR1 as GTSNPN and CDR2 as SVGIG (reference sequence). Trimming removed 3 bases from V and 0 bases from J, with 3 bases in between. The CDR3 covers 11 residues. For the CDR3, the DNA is TGTGCCTGGAGCAACTCCTACGAGCAGTACTTC. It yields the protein CAWSNSYEQYF.

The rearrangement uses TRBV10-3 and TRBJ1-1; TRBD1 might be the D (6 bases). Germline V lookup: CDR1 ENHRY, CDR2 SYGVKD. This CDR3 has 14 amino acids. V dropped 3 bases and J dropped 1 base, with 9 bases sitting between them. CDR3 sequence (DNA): TGTGCCATCAGTGATTACAGGGCGAACACTGAAGCTTTCTTT. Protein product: CAISDYRANTEAFF.

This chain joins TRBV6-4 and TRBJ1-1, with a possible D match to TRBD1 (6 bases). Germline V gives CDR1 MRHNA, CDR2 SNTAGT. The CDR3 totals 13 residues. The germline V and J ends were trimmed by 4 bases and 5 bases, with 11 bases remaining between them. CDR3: CASSVEQGTEAFF. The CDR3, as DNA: TGTGCCAGCAGTGTCGAGCAGGGGACTGAAGCTTTCTTT.

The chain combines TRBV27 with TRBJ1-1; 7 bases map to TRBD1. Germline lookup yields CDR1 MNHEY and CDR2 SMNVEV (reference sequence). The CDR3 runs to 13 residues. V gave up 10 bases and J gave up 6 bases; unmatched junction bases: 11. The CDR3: CATGDSFYAEAFF. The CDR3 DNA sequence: TGTGCCACCGGGGACAGCTTTTACGCTGAAGCTTTCTTT.

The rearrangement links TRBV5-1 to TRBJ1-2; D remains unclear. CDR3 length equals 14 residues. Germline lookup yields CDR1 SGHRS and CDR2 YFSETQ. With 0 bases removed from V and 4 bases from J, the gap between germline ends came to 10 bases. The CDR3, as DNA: TGCGCCAGCAGCTTGGAACAGACCTTCTATGGCTACACCTTC. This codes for CASSLEQTFYGYTF.

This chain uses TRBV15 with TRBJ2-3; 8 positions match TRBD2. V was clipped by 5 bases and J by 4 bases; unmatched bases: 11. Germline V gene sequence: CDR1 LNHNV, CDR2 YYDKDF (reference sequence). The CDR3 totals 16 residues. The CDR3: CATSLRSGSVADTQYF. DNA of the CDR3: TGTGCCACCAGCCTAAGAAGCGGGAGCGTGGCAGATACGCAGTATTTT.

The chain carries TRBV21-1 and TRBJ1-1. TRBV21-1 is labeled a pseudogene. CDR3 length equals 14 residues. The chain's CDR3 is CASSRRTGFPEAFF. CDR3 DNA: TGTGCCAGCAGCCGACGTACGGGGTTTCCTGAAGCTTTCTTT.

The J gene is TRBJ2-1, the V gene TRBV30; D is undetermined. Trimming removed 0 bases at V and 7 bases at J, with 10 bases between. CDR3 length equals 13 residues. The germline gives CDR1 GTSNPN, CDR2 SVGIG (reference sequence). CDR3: CAWSVFAPNEQFF. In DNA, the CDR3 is TGTGCCTGGAGTGTATTTGCACCGAATGAGCAGTTCTTC.

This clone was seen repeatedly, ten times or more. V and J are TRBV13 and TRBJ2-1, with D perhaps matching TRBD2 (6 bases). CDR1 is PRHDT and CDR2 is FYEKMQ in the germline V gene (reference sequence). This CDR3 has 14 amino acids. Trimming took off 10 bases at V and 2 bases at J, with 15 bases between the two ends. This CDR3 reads CATTGGGTYNEQFF. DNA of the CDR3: TGTGCCACCACCGGAGGCGGGACCTACAATGAGCAGTTCTTC. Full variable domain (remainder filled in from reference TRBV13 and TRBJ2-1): AAGVIQSPRHLIKEKRETATLKCYPIPRHDTVYWYQQGPGQDPQFLISFYEKMQSDKGSIPDRFSAQQFSDYHSELNMSSLELGDSALYFCATTGGGTYNEQFFGPGTRLTVL.

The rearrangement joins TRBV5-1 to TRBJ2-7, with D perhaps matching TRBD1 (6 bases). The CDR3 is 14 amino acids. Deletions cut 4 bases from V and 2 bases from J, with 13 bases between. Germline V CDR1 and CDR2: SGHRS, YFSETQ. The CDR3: CASSPETGTYEQYF. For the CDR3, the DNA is TGCGCCAGCAGCCCGGAGACAGGTACCTACGAGCAGTACTTC.

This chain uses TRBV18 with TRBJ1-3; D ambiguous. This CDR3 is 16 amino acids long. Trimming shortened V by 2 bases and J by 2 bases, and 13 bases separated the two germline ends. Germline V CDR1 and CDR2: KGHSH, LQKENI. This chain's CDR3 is CASSPITGPPGNTIYF. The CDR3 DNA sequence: TGTGCCAGCTCACCAATTACCGGGCCTCCTGGAAACACCATATATTTT.

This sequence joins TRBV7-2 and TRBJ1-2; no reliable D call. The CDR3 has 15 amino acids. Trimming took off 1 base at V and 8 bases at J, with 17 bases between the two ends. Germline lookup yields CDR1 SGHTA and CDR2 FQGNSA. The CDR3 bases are TGTGCCAGCAGCTTAGAAAGGACGGGCTCGGGGGGCTACACCTTC. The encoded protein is CASSLERTGSGGYTF.

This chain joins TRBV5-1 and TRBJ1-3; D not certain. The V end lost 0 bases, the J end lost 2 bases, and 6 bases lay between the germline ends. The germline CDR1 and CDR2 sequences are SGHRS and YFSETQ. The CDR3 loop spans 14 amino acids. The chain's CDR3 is CASSLEPAGNTIYF. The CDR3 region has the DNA TGCGCCAGCAGCTTGGAGCCAGCTGGAAACACCATATATTTT.

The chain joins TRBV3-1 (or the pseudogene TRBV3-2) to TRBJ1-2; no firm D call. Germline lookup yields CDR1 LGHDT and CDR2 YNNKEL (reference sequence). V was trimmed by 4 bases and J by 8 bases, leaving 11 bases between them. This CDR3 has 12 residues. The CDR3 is CASSPTAGGYTF. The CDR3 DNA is TGTGCCAGCAGCCCTACGGCTGGGGGCTACACCTTC.

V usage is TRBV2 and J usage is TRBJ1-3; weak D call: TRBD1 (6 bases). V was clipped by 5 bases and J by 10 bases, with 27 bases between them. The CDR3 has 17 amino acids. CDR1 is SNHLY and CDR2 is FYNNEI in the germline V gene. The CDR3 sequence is CASSSRSDSRTRDTIYF. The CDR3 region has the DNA TGTGCCAGCAGTTCCCGTTCGGACAGCAGGACGCGAGATACCATATATTTT.

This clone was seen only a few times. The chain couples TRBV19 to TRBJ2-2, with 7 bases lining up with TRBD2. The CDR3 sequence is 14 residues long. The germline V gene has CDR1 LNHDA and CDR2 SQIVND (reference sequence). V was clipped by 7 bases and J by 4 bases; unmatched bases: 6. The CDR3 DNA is TGTGCCAGTATCGAGGGAGGGGTCACCGGGGAGCTGTTTTTT. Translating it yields CASIEGGVTGELFF.

CDR3 coding DNA: TGTGCCACCGAAAAGACAGGAAAGAGGGACAATGAGCAGTTCTTC. Residues: CATEKTGKRDNEQFF. V usage is TRBV19 and J usage is TRBJ2-1; TRBD1 might be the D (6 bases). The CDR3 runs to 15 residues. CDR1 is LNHDA, CDR2 SQIVND, per germline (reference sequence). V was cut by 10 bases and J by 5 bases, with 21 bases left in between. Drawing the rest from reference TRBV19 and TRBJ2-1, the complete variable domain is DGGITQSPKYLFRKEGQNVTLSCEQNLNHDAMYWYRQDPGQGLRLIYYSQIVNDFQKGDIAEGYSVSREKKESFPLTVTSAQKNPTAFYLCATEKTGKRDNEQFFGPGTRLTVL.